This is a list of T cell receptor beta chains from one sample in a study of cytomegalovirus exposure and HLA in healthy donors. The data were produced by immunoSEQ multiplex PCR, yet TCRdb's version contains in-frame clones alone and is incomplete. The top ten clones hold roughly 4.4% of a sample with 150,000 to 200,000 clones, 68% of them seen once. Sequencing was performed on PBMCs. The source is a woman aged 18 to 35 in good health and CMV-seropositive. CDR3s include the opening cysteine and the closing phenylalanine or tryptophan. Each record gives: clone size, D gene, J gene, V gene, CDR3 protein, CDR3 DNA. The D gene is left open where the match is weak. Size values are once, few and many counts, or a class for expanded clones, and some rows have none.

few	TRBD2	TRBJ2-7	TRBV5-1	CASSGGGGSSYEQYF	TGCGCCAGCAGCGGGGGGGGAGGTAGCTCCTACGAGCAGTACTTC
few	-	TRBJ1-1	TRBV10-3	CAIRNGVEAFF	TGTGCCATCCGGAACGGGGTCGAAGCTTTCTTT
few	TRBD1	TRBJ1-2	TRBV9	CASRKEGQLNYGYTF	TGTGCCAGCAGGAAGGAGGGACAGCTGAACTATGGCTACACCTTC
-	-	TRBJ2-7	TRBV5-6	CASSFSTSREQYF	TGTGCCAGCAGCTTTAGCACTAGCAGGGAGCAGTACTTC
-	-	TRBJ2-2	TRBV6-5	CASSYRLGGHTGELFF	TGTGCCAGCAGTTACAGGTTGGGAGGACACACCGGGGAGCTGTTTTTT
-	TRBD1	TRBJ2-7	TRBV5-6	CASSPVPGQGAYEQYF	TGTGCCAGCAGCCCAGTCCCGGGACAGGGGGCCTACGAGCAGTACTTC
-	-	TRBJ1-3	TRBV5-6	CASSLAIGEGRNTIYF	TGTGCCAGCAGCTTGGCGATCGGGGAGGGACGAAACACCATATATTTT
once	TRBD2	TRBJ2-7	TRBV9	CASSVGAGVPYEQYF	TGTGCCAGCAGCGTAGGGGCGGGAGTCCCCTACGAGCAGTACTTC
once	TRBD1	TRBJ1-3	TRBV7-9	CASSLRGDPNTIYF	TGTGCCAGCAGCCTCAGGGGGGACCCTAACACCATATATTTT
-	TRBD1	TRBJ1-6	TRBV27	CASSSTDRRGSYNSPLHF	TGTGCCAGCAGTTCAACGGACAGGAGGGGCTCCTATAATTCCCCCCTCCACTTT
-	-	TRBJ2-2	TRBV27	CASSSGVTGELFF	TGTGCCAGCAGTTCAGGGGTCACCGGGGAGCTGTTTTTT
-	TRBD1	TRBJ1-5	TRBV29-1	CSVGQGWNQPQHF	TGCAGCGTTGGACAGGGGTGGAATCAGCCCCAGCATTTT
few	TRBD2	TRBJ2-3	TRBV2	CASRRAGVDTQYF	TGTGCCAGCAGGCGAGCGGGAGTAGATACGCAGTATTTT
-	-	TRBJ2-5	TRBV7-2	CASSLGQHKETQYF	TGTGCCAGCAGCTTGGGGCAGCATAAAGAGACCCAGTACTTC
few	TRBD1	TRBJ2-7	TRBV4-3	CASSQEDRPTYEQYF	TGCGCCAGCAGCCAAGAGGACAGGCCAACCTACGAGCAGTACTTC
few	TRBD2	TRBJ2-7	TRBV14	CASSQDLGGYSSYEQYF	TGTGCCAGCAGCCAAGATTTGGGGGGGTACTCGTCCTACGAGCAGTACTTC
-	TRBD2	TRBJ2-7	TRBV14	CASSQDKGTSGTAEQYF	TGTGCCAGCAGCCAAGATAAGGGAACTAGCGGGACCGCCGAGCAGTACTTC
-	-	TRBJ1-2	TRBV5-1	CASSFGQSYGYTF	TGCGCCAGCAGCTTTGGACAGAGCTATGGCTACACCTTC
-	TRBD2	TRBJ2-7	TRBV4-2	CASSQGASGGSYEQYF	TGTGCCAGCAGCCAAGGGGCTAGCGGGGGGTCCTACGAGCAGTACTTC
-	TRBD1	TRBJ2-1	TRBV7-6	CASSKNSGQSSYNEQFF	TGTGCCAGCAGTAAAAACTCGGGACAGAGCTCCTACAATGAGCAGTTCTTC
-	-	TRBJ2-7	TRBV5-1	CASSFGQGGYEQYF	TGCGCCAGCAGCTTCGGCCAGGGAGGATACGAGCAGTACTTC
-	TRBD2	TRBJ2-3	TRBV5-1	CASSLGLAGDTQYF	TGCGCCAGCAGCTTGGGTCTAGCGGGAGATACGCAGTATTTT
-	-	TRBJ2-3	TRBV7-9	CASSLVPRLAKTDTQYF	TGTGCCAGCAGCTTAGTCCCCAGGCTAGCGAAGACAGATACGCAGTATTTT
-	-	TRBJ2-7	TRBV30	CAWSVNGGEQYF	TGTGCCTGGAGTGTAAATGGAGGCGAGCAGTACTTC
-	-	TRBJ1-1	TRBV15	CATTPRGIQEAFF	TGTGCCACCACCCCCCGGGGGATCCAGGAAGCTTTCTTT
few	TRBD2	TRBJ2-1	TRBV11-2	CASSFSLADEQFF	TGTGCCAGCAGCTTCTCCCTAGCGGATGAGCAGTTCTTC
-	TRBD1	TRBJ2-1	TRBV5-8	CASSPGQGRQFF	TGTGCCAGCAGCCCCGGACAGGGAAGGCAGTTCTTC
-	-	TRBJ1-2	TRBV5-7	CASSLARRAKANYGYTF	TGTGCCAGCAGCTTGGCAAGGAGAGCGAAAGCTAACTATGGCTACACCTTC
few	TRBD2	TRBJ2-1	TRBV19	CASSFETSGRGAYNEQFF	TGTGCCAGTAGTTTTGAGACTAGCGGGAGAGGGGCCTACAATGAGCAGTTCTTC
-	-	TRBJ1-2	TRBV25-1	CASRDSNYGYTF	TGTGCCAGCAGGGACAGCAACTATGGCTACACCTTC
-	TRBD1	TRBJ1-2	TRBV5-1	CASSLGTGGWGNYGYTF	TGCGCCAGCAGCTTGGGGACAGGGGGATGGGGGAACTATGGCTACACCTTC
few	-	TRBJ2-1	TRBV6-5	CASSYSISPLYNEQFF	TGTGCCAGCAGTTACTCGATCTCCCCGCTATACAATGAGCAGTTCTTC
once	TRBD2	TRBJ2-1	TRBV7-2	CASSSSGSGDNEQFF	TGTGCCAGCAGCTCTAGCGGGAGCGGTGACAATGAGCAGTTCTTC
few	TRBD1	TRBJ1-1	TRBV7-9	CASSSGQGHTEAFF	TGTGCCAGCAGCAGCGGACAGGGCCACACTGAAGCTTTCTTT
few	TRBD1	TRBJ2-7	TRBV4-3	CASSPGQGAYEQYF	TGCGCCAGCAGCCCGGGACAGGGAGCCTACGAGCAGTACTTC
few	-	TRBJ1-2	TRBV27	CASKSLERRDGYTF	TGTGCCAGCAAAAGTCTAGAGAGGCGGGATGGCTACACCTTC
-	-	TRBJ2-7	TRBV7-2	CASTLLWPRDEQYF	TGTGCCAGCACTCTCCTATGGCCCAGGGACGAGCAGTACTTC
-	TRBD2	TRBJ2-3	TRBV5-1	CASTYLPREGDTQYF	TGCGCCAGCACCTACCTCCCGCGGGAGGGCGATACGCAGTATTTT
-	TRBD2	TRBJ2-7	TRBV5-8	CAGVAGVTSYEQYF	TGTGCCGGTGTAGCGGGGGTAACCTCCTACGAGCAGTACTTC
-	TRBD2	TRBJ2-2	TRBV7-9	CASSPTGSGGITGELFF	TGTGCCAGCAGCCCGACGGGATCGGGAGGGATCACCGGGGAGCTGTTTTTT
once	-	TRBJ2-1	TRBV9	CASSVGIAERQFF	TGTGCCAGCAGCGTCGGTATAGCGGAGCGGCAGTTCTTC
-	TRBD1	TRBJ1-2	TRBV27	CASNHGTGTGYTF	TGTGCCAGCAACCATGGGACAGGGACTGGCTACACCTTC
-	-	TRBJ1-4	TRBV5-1	CASSLAVARTNEKLFF	TGCGCCAGCAGCTTGGCTGTGGCTCGAACTAATGAAAAACTGTTTTTT
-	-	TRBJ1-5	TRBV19	CASSIGRADGPQHF	TGTGCCAGTAGTATCGGGAGGGCCGATGGGCCCCAGCATTTT
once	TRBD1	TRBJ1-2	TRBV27	CASALRAGGYYGYTF	TGTGCCAGCGCCCTCAGGGCAGGGGGATATTATGGCTACACCTTC
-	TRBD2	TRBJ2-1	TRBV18	CASSHKELAGASYNEQFF	TGTGCCAGCTCACACAAGGAACTAGCGGGGGCCTCCTACAATGAGCAGTTCTTC
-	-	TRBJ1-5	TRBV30	CAWSVRGNQPQHF	TGTGCCTGGAGTGTACGAGGAAATCAGCCCCAGCATTTT
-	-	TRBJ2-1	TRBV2	CASSESSRRYNEQFF	TGTGCCAGCAGTGAGTCCAGTAGGAGGTACAATGAGCAGTTCTTC
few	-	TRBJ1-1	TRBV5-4	CASSLLGGKEAFF	TGTGCCAGCAGCCTCTTGGGGGGTAAAGAAGCTTTCTTT
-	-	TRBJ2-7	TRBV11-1	CASRNALGEQYF	TGTGCCAGCAGAAACGCACTCGGGGAGCAGTACTTC
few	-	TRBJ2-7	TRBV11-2	CASSLDRRRADEYF	TGTGCCAGCAGCTTAGATCGACGGCGAGCGGATGAGTACTTC
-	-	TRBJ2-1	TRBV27	CASTGSKYSYNEQFF	TGTGCCAGCACAGGGTCCAAGTACTCCTACAATGAGCAGTTCTTC
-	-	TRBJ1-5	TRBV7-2	CASSPQRGNQPQHF	TGTGCCAGCAGCCCCCAGCGAGGGAACCAGCCCCAGCATTTT
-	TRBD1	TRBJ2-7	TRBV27	CASSLSGTGAYEQYF	TGTGCCAGCAGTTTATCCGGGACAGGGGCCTACGAGCAGTACTTC
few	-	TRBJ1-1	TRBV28	CASLLWGGQNTEAFF	TGTGCCAGCCTCTTGTGGGGGGGACAGAACACTGAAGCTTTCTTT
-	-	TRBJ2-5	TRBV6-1	CASSNRASGSDTQYF	TGTGCCAGCTCCAACAGGGCCTCCGGCTCGGATACCCAGTACTTC
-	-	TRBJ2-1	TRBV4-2	CASSHGGGPYNEQFF	TGTGCCAGCAGCCATGGCGGGGGCCCATACAATGAGCAGTTCTTC